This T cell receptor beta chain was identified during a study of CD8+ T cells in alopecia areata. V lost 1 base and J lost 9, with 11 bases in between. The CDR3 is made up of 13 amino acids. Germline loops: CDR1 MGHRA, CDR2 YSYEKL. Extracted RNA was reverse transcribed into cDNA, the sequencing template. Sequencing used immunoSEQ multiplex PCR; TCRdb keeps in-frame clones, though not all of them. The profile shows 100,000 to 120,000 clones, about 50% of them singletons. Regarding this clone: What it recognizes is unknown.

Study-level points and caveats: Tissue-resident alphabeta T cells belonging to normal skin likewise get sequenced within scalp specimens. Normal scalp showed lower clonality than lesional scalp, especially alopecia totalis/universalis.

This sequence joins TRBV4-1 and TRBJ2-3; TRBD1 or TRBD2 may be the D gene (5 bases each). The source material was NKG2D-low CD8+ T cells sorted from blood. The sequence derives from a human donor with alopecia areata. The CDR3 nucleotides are TGCGCCAGCAGCCAAGCAGGGACCGGAACGCAGTATTTT. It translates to CASSQAGTGTQYF.